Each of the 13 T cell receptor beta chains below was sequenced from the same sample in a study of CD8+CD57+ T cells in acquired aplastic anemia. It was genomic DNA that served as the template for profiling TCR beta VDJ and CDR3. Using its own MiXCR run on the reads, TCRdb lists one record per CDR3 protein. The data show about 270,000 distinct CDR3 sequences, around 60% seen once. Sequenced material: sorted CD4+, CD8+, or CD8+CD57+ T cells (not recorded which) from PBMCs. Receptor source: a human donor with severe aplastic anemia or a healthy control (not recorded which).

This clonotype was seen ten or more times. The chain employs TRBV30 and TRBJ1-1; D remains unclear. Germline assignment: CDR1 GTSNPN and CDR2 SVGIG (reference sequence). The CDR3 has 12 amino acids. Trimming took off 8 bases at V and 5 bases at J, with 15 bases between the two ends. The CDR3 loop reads CASCRAETEAFF. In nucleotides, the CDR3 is TGTGCCAGTTGTCGGGCGGAGACTGAAGCTTTCTTT.

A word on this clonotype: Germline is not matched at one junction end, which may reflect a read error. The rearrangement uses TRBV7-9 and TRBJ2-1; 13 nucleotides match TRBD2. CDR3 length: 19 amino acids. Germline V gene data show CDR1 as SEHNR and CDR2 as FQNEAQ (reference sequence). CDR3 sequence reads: CASSHAGLAGALFYNEQFF. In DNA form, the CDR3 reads TGCGCCAGCAGCCACGCTGGACTAGCGGGGGCCTTATTTTACAATGAGCAGTTCTTC.

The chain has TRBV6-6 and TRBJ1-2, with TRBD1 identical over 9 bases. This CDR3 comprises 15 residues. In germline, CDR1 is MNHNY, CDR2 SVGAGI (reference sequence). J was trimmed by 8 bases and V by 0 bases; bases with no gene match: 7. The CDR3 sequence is CASSYSAGQGLGYTF. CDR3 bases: TGTGCCAGCAGTTACTCTGCCGGACAGGGGTTGGGCTACACCTTC.

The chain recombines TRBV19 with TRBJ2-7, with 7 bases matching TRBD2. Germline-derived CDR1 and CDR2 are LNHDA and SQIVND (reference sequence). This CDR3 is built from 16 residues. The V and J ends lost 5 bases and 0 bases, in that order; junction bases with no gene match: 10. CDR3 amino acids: CASSGGSGRYSYEQYF. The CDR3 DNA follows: TGTGCCAGTAGTGGGGGTAGCGGGCGCTACTCCTACGAGCAGTACTTC.

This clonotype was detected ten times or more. The DNA for the CDR3 is TGTGCCAGCTCACCACTCGTCAGAAGCACAGATACGCAGTATTTT. This gives the protein CASSPLVRSTDTQYF. The chain uses TRBV18 and TRBJ2-3; no definite D call. Germline CDR1 is KGHSH and CDR2 is LQKENI. The CDR3 length is 15 residues. Trimming removed 1 base at V and 0 bases at J, with 8 bases between.

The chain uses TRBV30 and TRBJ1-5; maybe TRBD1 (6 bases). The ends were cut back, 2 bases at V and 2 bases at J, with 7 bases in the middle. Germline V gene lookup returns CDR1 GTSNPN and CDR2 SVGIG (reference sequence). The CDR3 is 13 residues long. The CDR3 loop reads CAWSYRGNQPQHF. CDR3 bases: TGTGCCTGGAGTTACAGGGGCAATCAGCCCCAGCATTTT.

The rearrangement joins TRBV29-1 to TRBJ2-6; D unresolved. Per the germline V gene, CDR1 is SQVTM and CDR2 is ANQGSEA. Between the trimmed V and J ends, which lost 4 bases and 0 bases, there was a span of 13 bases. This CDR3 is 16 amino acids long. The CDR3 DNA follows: TGCAGCGTTGTAAACGGCGGAAGCTCTGGGGCCAACGTCCTGACTTTC. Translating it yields CSVVNGGSSGANVLTF.

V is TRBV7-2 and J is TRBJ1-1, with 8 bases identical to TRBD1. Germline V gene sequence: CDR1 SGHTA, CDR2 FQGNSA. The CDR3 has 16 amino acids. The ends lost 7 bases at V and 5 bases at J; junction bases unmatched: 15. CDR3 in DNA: TGTGCCAGCACCTCAGCTGTACAGGGGGTTGGTACTGAAGCTTTCTTT. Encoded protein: CASTSAVQGVGTEAFF.

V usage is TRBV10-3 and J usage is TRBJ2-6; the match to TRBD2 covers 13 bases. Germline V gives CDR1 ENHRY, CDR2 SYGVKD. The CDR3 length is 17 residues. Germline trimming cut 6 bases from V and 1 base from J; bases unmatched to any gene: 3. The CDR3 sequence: CAISGLAGASGANVLTF. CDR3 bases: TGTGCCATCAGCGGACTAGCGGGAGCTTCTGGGGCCAACGTCCTGACTTTC.

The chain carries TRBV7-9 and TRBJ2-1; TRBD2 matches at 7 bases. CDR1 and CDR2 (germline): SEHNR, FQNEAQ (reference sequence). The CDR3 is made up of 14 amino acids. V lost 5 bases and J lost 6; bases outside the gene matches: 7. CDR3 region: CASSPLLAPNEQFF. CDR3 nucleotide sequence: TGTGCCAGCAGCCCCTTACTAGCGCCCAATGAGCAGTTCTTC.

The CDR3: CSARGQPYEQYF. The CDR3 nucleotides are TGCAGTGCTAGAGGACAGCCCTACGAGCAGTACTTC. The rearrangement joins TRBV20-1 to TRBJ2-7; TRBD1 is a possible D gene (5 bases). CDR3 length: 12 amino acids. The germline V gene has CDR1 DFQATT and CDR2 SNEGSKA (reference sequence). The V and J ends lost 1 base and 2 bases respectively, with 6 bases between them.

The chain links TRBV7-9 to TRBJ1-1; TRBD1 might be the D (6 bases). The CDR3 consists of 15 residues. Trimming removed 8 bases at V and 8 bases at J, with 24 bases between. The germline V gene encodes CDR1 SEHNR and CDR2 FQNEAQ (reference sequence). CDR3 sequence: CASSPRGGGQAEAFF. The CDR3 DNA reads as TGTGCCAGCTCGCCACGAGGGGGGGGCCAAGCGGAAGCTTTCTTT.

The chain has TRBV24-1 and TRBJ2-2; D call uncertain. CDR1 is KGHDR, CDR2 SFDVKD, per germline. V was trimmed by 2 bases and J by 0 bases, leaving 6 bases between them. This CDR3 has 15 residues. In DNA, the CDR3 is TGTGCCACCAGTGATTGGACGTCGAACACCGGGGAGCTGTTTTTT. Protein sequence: CATSDWTSNTGELFF.